This TCR beta chain was recovered during a study of blood T cell repertoires in COVID-19. Repertoires were generated with immunoSEQ multiplex PCR, while TCRdb's copy carries only in-frame clones and drops some. The sample records about 33,000 clones, 78% being singletons. The CDR3 is 11 amino acids. Trimming removed 8 bases from V and 6 bases from J, with 7 bases in between. Germline CDR1 SNHLY, CDR2 FYNNEI. V usage is TRBV2 and J usage is TRBJ2-2; no definite D call. The sequencing sample was made of peripheral blood. The source is a man in his 70s with acute or convalescent COVID-19. The CDR3 here is CASSGPGELFF. The CDR3 DNA reads TGTGCCAGCTCAGGCCCCGGGGAGCTGTTTTTT.